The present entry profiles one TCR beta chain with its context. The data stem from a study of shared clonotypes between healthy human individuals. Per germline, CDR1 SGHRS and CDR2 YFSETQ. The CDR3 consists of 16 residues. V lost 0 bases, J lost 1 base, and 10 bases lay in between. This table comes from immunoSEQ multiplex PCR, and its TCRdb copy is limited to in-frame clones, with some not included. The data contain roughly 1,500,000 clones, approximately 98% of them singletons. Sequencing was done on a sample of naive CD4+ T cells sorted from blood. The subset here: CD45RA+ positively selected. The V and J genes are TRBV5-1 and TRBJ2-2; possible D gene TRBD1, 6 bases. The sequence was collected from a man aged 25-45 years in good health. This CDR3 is CASSLGGRGNTGELFF. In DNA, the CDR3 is TGCGCCAGCAGCTTGGGAGGCAGGGGGAACACCGGGGAGCTGTTTTTT.